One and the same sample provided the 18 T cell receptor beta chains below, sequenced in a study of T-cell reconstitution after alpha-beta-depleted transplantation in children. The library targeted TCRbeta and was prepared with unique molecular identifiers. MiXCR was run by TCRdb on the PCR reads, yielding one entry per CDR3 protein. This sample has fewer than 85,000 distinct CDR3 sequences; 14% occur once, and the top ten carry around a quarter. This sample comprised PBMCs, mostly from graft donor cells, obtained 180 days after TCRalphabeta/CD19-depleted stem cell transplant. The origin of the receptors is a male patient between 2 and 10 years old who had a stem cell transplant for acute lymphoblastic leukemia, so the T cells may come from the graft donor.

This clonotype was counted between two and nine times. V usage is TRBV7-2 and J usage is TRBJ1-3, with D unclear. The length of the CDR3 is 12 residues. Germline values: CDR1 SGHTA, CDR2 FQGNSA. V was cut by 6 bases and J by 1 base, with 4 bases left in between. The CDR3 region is CASSQSGNTIYF. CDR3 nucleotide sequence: TGTGCCAGCAGTCAATCTGGAAACACCATATATTTT.

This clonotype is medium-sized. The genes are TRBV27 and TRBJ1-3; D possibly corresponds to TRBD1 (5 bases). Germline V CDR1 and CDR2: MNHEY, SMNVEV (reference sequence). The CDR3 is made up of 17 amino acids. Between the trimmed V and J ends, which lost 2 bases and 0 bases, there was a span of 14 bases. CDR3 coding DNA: TGTGCCAGCAGTTTAAGGGGCCCCAAGAGCTCTGGAAACACCATATATTTT. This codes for CASSLRGPKSSGNTIYF.

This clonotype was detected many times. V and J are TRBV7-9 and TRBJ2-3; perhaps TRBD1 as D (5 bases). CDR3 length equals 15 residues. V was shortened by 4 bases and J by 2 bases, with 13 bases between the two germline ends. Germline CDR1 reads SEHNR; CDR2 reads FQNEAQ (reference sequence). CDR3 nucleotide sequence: TGTGCCAGCAGCTCCACAGGAGTCTACACAGATACGCAGTATTTT. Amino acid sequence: CASSSTGVYTDTQYF.

CDR3 residues: CASGYVSSYEQYF. The CDR3 nucleotides are TGTGCCAGCGGCTATGTTAGCTCCTACGAGCAGTACTTC. V is TRBV27 and J is TRBJ2-7; D remains unclear. CDR3 length: 13 residues. V was shortened by 8 bases and J by 0 bases, with 11 bases between the two germline ends. CDR1 is MNHEY, CDR2 SMNVEV, per germline (reference sequence).

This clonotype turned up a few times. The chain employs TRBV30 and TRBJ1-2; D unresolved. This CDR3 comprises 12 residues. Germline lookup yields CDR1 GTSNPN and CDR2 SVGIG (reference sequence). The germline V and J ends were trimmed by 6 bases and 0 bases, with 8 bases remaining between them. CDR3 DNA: TGTGCCTGTGATCGTTCTAACTATGGCTACACCTTC. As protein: CACDRSNYGYTF.

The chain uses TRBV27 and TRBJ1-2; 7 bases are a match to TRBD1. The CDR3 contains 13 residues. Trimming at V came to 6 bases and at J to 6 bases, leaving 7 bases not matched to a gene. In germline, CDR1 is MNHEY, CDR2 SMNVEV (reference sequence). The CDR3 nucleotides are TGTGCCAGCAGCTGGGTACAGGGGAATGGCTACACCTTC. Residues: CASSWVQGNGYTF.

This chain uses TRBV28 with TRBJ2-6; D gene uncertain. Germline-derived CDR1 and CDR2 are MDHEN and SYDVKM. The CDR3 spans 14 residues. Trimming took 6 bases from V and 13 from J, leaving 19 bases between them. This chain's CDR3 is CASSTPRASVVLTF. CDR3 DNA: TGTGCCAGCAGCACCCCTCGAGCGAGTGTAGTCCTGACTTTC.

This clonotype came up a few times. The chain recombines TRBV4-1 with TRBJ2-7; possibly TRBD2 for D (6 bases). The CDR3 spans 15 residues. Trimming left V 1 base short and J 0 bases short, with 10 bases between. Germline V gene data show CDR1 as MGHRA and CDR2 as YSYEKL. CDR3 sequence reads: CASSQGTTNSYEQYF. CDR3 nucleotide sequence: TGCGCCAGCAGCCAAGGGACTACTAACTCCTACGAGCAGTACTTC.

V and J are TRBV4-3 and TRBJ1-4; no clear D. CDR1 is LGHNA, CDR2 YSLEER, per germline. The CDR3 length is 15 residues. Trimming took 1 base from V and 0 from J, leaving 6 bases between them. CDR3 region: CASSQGYATNEKLFF. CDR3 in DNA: TGCGCCAGCAGCCAAGGGTACGCAACTAATGAAAAACTGTTTTTT.

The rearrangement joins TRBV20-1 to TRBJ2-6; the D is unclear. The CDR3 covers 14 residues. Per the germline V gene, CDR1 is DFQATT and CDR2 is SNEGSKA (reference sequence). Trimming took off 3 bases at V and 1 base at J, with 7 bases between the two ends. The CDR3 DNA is TGCAGTGCTAGCGGTGGGTCTGGGGCCAACGTCCTGACTTTC. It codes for CSASGGSGANVLTF.

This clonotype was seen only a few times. CDR3 in DNA: TGTGCCCACGACAATGAGCAGTTCTTC. Residues: CAHDNEQFF. The chain joins TRBV6-5 to TRBJ2-1; D not certain. Trimming cost V 11 bases and J 5 bases, with 4 bases left between them. Germline V gives CDR1 MNHEY, CDR2 SVGAGI. The CDR3 extends over 9 amino acids.

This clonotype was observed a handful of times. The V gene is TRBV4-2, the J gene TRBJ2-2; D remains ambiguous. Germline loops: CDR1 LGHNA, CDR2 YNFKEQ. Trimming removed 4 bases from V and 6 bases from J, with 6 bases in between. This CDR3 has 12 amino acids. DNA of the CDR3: TGTGCCAGCAGCCCCGAAGCCGGGGAGCTGTTTTTT. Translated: CASSPEAGELFF.

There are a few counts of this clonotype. CDR3 nucleotides: TGCAGTGCTAGAGACTGGGACACCGGGGAGCTGTTTTTT. It is translated as CSARDWDTGELFF. This chain uses TRBV20-1 with TRBJ2-2; D not certain. The CDR3 is 13 residues long. Germline loops: CDR1 DFQATT, CDR2 SNEGSKA (reference sequence). V lost 0 bases, J lost 3 bases, and 5 bases lay in between.

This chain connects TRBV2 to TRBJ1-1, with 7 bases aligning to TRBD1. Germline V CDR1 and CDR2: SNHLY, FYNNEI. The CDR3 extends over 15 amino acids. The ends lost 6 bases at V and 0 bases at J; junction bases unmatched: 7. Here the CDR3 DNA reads TGTGCCAGCAGGGAACAGGGGCCATTGAACACTGAAGCTTTCTTT. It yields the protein CASREQGPLNTEAFF.

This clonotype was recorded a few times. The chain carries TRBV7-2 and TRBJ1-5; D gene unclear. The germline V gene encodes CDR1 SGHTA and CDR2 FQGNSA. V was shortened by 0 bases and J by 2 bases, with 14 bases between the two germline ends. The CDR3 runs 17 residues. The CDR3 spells CASSLAVVTLGNQPQHF. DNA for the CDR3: TGTGCCAGCAGCTTAGCGGTGGTTACCCTCGGCAATCAGCCCCAGCATTTT.

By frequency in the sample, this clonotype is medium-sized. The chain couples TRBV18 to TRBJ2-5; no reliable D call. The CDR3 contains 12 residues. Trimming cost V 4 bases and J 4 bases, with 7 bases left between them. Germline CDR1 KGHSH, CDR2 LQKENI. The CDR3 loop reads CASSRAPETQYF. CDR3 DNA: TGTGCCAGCTCACGGGCACCAGAGACCCAGTACTTC. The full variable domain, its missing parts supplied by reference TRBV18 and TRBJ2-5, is NAGVMQNPRHLVRRRGQEARLRCSPMKGHSHVYWYRQLPEEGLKFMVYLQKENIIDESGMPKERFSAEFPKEGPSILRIQQVVRGDSAAYFCASSRAPETQYFGPGTRLLVL.

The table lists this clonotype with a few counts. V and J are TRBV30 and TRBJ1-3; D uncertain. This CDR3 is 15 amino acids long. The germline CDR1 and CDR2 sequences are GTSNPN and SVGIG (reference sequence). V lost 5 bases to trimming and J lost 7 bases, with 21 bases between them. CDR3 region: CAWWDYEGLTNTIYF. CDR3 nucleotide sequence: TGTGCCTGGTGGGATTATGAGGGCTTAACTAACACCATATATTTT.

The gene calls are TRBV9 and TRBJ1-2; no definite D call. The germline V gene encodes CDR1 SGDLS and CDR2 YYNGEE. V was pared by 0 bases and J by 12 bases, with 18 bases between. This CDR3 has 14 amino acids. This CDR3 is CASSVADKRPSDTF. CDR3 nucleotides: TGTGCCAGCAGCGTAGCCGACAAGCGGCCCTCCGACACCTTC. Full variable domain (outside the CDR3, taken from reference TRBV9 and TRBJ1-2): DSGVTQTPKHLITATGQRVTLRCSPRSGDLSVYWYQQSLDQGLQFLIQYYNGEERAKGNILERFSAQQFPDLHSELNLSSLELGDSALYFCASSVADKRPSDTFGSGTRLTVV.